The 26 T cell receptor beta chains presented below share a single source sample, sequenced in a study of pediatric ulcerative colitis. Data came from immunoSEQ multiplex PCR; TCRdb stores just in-frame clones and leaves some out. The sample consists of about 64,000 clones, about three quarters of them appearing once. The source material was blood. All receptors derive from a boy under 18 with moderate ulcerative colitis.

This clone was counted a single time. The chain uses TRBV18 and TRBJ2-1, with D perhaps TRBD2 (6 bases). This CDR3 spans 15 amino acids. Germline V CDR1 and CDR2: KGHSH, LQKENI. V lost 2 bases and J 4 bases, leaving 12 bases between the germline ends. The CDR3 is CASSPDPGLYNEQFF. The CDR3, as DNA: TGTGCCAGCTCACCAGATCCGGGACTTTACAATGAGCAGTTCTTC.

This sequence joins TRBV28 and TRBJ2-5; D is unresolved. This CDR3 spans 11 amino acids. The germline V gene encodes CDR1 MDHEN and CDR2 SYDVKM. The V and J ends lost 5 bases and 8 bases respectively, with 9 bases between them. CDR3 coding DNA: TGTGCCAGCAGTAATAAAGCTACCCAGTACTTC. This translates into CASSNKATQYF. Based on the CDR3 plus reference TRBV28 and TRBJ2-5, the full variable domain is DVKVTQSSRYLVKRTGEKVFLECVQDMDHENMFWYRQDPGLGLRLIYFSYDVKMKEKGDIPEGYSVSREKKERFSLILESASTNQTSMYLCASSNKATQYFGPGTRLLVL.

The chain couples TRBV7-9 to TRBJ1-1, with D tentatively TRBD1 (5 bases). V lost 1 base, J lost 4 bases, and 10 bases lay in between. The V gene's germline CDR1 is SEHNR and CDR2 FQNEAQ (reference sequence). This CDR3 has 14 amino acids. The CDR3 is CASSLGLGATEAFF. DNA for the CDR3: TGTGCCAGCAGCTTAGGCCTAGGGGCCACTGAAGCTTTCTTT.

This sequence joins TRBV5-4 and TRBJ2-3, with 8 nucleotides matching TRBD1. CDR1 is SGHNT, CDR2 YYREEE, per germline (reference sequence). The CDR3 is 18 amino acids. Trimming removed 2 bases from V and 2 bases from J; junction bases left unmatched: 13. As DNA, the CDR3 is TGTGCCAGCAGCTTTCGACAGGGGCCACCCATTTACACAGATACGCAGTATTTT. As protein: CASSFRQGPPIYTDTQYF.

Of note for this clone: One end of the junction does not line up with germline, which may come from a read error. J is TRBJ2-3 and V is TRBV15, with 9 bases that match TRBD2. The CDR3 has 15 amino acids. Looked up from germline, CDR1 is LNHNV and CDR2 is YYDKDF (reference sequence). CDR3 nucleotide sequence: TGTGCCACCAGCAGAGACCCCCTTACCGGGACTAGCTGGTTTTTT. Amino acid sequence: CATSRDPLTGTSWFF.

The chain recombines TRBV2 with TRBJ1-6; 8 bases are shared with TRBD1. J was trimmed by 0 bases and V by 7 bases; bases with no gene match: 11. There are 18 residues in the CDR3. Germline loops: CDR1 SNHLY, CDR2 FYNNEI. The CDR3 nucleotides read TGTGCCAGCATCCAGGGGAACAGGGGGAGCTCCTATAATTCACCCCTCCACTTT. Protein sequence: CASIQGNRGSSYNSPLHF.

The chain couples TRBV5-4 to TRBJ2-7; TRBD2 aligns across 9 bases. The CDR3 length is 16 residues. Germline CDR1 and CDR2: SGHNT and YYREEE (reference sequence). The trim removed 4 bases at V and 5 bases at J, leaving 13 bases unmatched. In nucleotides, the CDR3 is TGTGCCAGCAGCCCCCCGGTAGCGGGAGTATTCGACGAGCAGTACTTC. Amino acids: CASSPPVAGVFDEQYF. Combining the CDR3 with reference TRBV5-4 and TRBJ2-7 gives the whole variable domain ETGVTQSPTHLIKTRGQQVTLRCSSQSGHNTVSWYQQALGQGPQFIFQYYREEENGRGNFPPRFSGLQFPNYSSELNVNALELDDSALYLCASSPPVAGVFDEQYFGPGTRLTVT.

This clone showed up just a few times. This chain connects TRBV4-2 to TRBJ1-2; no definite D call. The germline gives CDR1 LGHNA, CDR2 YNFKEQ. The CDR3 totals 14 residues. Trimming removed 0 bases at V and 7 bases at J, with 12 bases between. CDR3 nucleotides: TGTGCCAGCAGCCAAGATGTAGGGTTGGTTGGCTACACCTTC. Residues: CASSQDVGLVGYTF.

The chain uses TRBV11-2 and TRBJ2-7, with D perhaps matching TRBD2 (5 bases). The germline V gene encodes CDR1 SGHAT and CDR2 FQNNGV. Trimming left V 4 bases short and J 5 bases short, with 27 bases between. This CDR3 has 18 amino acids. The CDR3, as DNA: TGTGCCAGCAGCTCCATTGTTAGCCGGGCCCGAGGGTCGGACGAGCAGTACTTC. Protein: CASSSIVSRARGSDEQYF. Full variable domain (missing parts from reference TRBV11-2 and TRBJ2-7): EAGVAQSPRYKIIEKRQSVAFWCNPISGHATLYWYQQILGQGPKLLIQFQNNGVVDDSQLPKDRFSAERLKGVDSTLKIQPAKLEDSAVYLCASSSIVSRARGSDEQYFGPGTRLTVT.

The rearrangement links TRBV11-3 to TRBJ2-1; D is possibly TRBD2 (5 bases). The germline CDR1 and CDR2 sequences are SGHNT and YENEEA. The V gene lost 3 bases and the J gene lost 7 bases, with 19 bases spanning the gap. This CDR3 region has 16 residues. The CDR3 bases are TGTGCCAGCAGCTTCCTGATGGGAGCTCCGGAGAATGAGCAGTTCTTC. Amino acids: CASSFLMGAPENEQFF.

The chain carries TRBV5-1 and TRBJ2-5; the match to TRBD2 covers 8 bases. Germline loops: CDR1 SGHRS, CDR2 YFSETQ. V shed 2 bases, J shed 1 base, and the junction held 7 bases outside the gene matches. The length of the CDR3 is 16 residues. CDR3 nucleotide sequence: TGCGCCAGCAGCTTAATTAGCGGGGCGACCCAAGAGACCCAGTACTTC. Protein product: CASSLISGATQETQYF.

Only a few counts were recorded for this clone. V is TRBV7-8 and J is TRBJ1-2, with 7 positions matching TRBD1. Germline CDR1 is SGHVS and CDR2 is FQNEAQ. There are 17 residues in the CDR3. J lost 5 bases, V lost 2 bases, and 14 bases had no gene match. The CDR3 is CASSLSLVRQGGYGYTF. DNA of the CDR3: TGTGCCAGCAGCTTATCGTTGGTGCGACAGGGCGGTTATGGCTACACCTTC.

This clone was picked up a small number of times. The chain is built from TRBV30 and TRBJ1-2, with 8 bases fitting TRBD1. The junction had 7 bases not matched to a gene; V was cut back by 2 bases and J by 8 bases. Germline V gives CDR1 GTSNPN, CDR2 SVGIG (reference sequence). This CDR3 spans 13 amino acids. Written as DNA, the CDR3 is TGTGCCTGGAGTTCCGGGACAGGTAACGGCTACACCTTC. Protein: CAWSSGTGNGYTF.

The chain joins TRBV4-1 to TRBJ2-7; TRBD2 agrees at 11 bases. V trimming: 0 bases; J trimming: 3 bases; junction bases outside the gene matches: 1. CDR1 MGHRA and CDR2 YSYEKL come from the germline V gene. This CDR3 region has 15 residues. The CDR3 nucleotides read TGCGCCAGCAGCCAAGAACTAGCGGGAGTCTACGAGCAGTACTTC. This codes for CASSQELAGVYEQYF.

V gene TRBV18 combines with J gene TRBJ2-3, with unresolved D. Germline V lookup: CDR1 KGHSH, CDR2 LQKENI. This CDR3 has 12 residues. V was clipped by 3 bases and J by 4 bases, with 5 bases between them. CDR3 in DNA: TGTGCCAGCTCACCTACGTCAGATACGCAGTATTTT. It translates to CASSPTSDTQYF. Together with reference TRBV18 and TRBJ2-3, the CDR3 gives the full variable domain: NAGVMQNPRHLVRRRGQEARLRCSPMKGHSHVYWYRQLPEEGLKFMVYLQKENIIDESGMPKERFSAEFPKEGPSILRIQQVVRGDSAAYFCASSPTSDTQYFGPGTRLTVL.

The genes are TRBV5-1 and TRBJ2-6; no clear D. V was trimmed by 1 base and J by 0 bases, leaving 8 bases between them. The CDR3 totals 16 residues. The germline CDR1 and CDR2 sequences are SGHRS and YFSETQ. The CDR3 region has the DNA TGCGCCAGCAGCTTGCCGGGCCGCTCTGGGGCCAACGTCCTGACTTTC. It yields the protein CASSLPGRSGANVLTF.

This clone was seen more than once but under ten times. This chain joins TRBV10-1 and TRBJ1-2, with 9 bases lining up with TRBD1. CDR1 is WNHNN and CDR2 is SYGVQD in the germline V gene (reference sequence). The CDR3 is made up of 13 amino acids. V trimming: 4 bases; J trimming: 5 bases; junction bases outside the gene matches: 2. The CDR3 reads CASSGDRDYGYTF. The CDR3 DNA sequence: TGCGCCAGCAGTGGGGACAGGGATTATGGCTACACCTTC.

This clone has just one count. V gene TRBV4-1 combines with J gene TRBJ1-5; D is undetermined. The length of the CDR3 is 13 residues. The V end lost 5 bases, the J end lost 0 bases, and 5 bases lay between the germline ends. In germline, CDR1 is MGHRA, CDR2 YSYEKL. The CDR3 protein is CASSVHSNQPQHF. The CDR3 DNA reads as TGCGCCAGCAGCGTTCATAGCAATCAGCCCCAGCATTTT.

This rearrangement joins TRBV30 to TRBJ2-5, with a weak D call TRBD1 (5 bases). The CDR3 consists of 17 residues. CDR1 and CDR2 (germline): GTSNPN, SVGIG (reference sequence). V was cut by 0 bases and J by 2 bases, with 19 bases left in between. CDR3 residues: CAWSVQDRDLTQETQYF. As DNA, the CDR3 is TGTGCCTGGAGTGTACAGGATAGAGACTTAACACAAGAGACCCAGTACTTC.

V usage is TRBV9 and J usage is TRBJ1-1; no definite D call. Germline CDR1 is SGDLS and CDR2 is YYNGEE. V was cut by 2 bases and J by 4 bases, with 12 bases left in between. The CDR3 runs 14 residues. The CDR3 loop is CASSVGWIGTEAFF. Here the CDR3 DNA reads TGTGCCAGCAGCGTCGGGTGGATAGGCACTGAAGCTTTCTTT.

The chain links TRBV5-4 to TRBJ1-2; 9 bases are shared with TRBD1. This CDR3 has 15 amino acids. Germline V gene data show CDR1 as SGHNT and CDR2 as YYREEE (reference sequence). V lost 0 bases and J lost 4; bases outside the gene matches: 4. CDR3 in amino acids: CASSLAATGGYGYTF. CDR3 coding DNA: TGTGCCAGCAGCTTGGCCGCGACAGGGGGCTATGGCTACACCTTC.

The chain has TRBV4-3 and TRBJ2-1; D is perhaps TRBD2 (6 bases). V was shortened by 3 bases and J by 9 bases, with 9 bases between the two germline ends. The V gene's germline CDR1 is LGHNA and CDR2 YSLEER. The CDR3 sequence is 12 residues long. This chain's CDR3 is CASSQPGVEQFF. The DNA for the CDR3 is TGCGCCAGCAGCCAGCCGGGGGTTGAGCAGTTCTTC.

The gene calls are TRBV5-6 and TRBJ2-6, with 10 nucleotides matching TRBD1. Germline CDR1 reads SGHDT; CDR2 reads YYEEEE. CDR3 size: 17 residues. The trim removed 4 bases at V and 3 bases at J, leaving 7 bases unmatched. The DNA for the CDR3 is TGTGCCAGCAGCCGGGACAGGGGCCTAGGTGGGGCCAACGTCCTGACTTTC. As protein: CASSRDRGLGGANVLTF.

J is TRBJ1-4 and V is TRBV19; no reliable D call. Trimming removed 7 bases at V and 6 bases at J, with 18 bases between. The CDR3 is made up of 15 amino acids. Per germline, CDR1 LNHDA and CDR2 SQIVND (reference sequence). The CDR3 here is CASNEAAGPYEKLFF. The CDR3 DNA reads TGTGCCAGTAATGAGGCAGCCGGGCCCTATGAAAAACTGTTTTTT.

The rearrangement links TRBV6-1 to TRBJ2-5; D is unclear. Trimming pared 7 bases from V and 0 bases from J, leaving 9 bases between. The germline CDR1 and CDR2 sequences are MNHNS and SASEGT. The CDR3 spans 13 residues. The CDR3 spells CASKVRDQETQYF. The CDR3 region has the DNA TGTGCCAGCAAGGTTCGGGACCAAGAGACCCAGTACTTC.

This chain joins TRBV19 and TRBJ2-1; perhaps TRBD2 as D (5 bases). The V and J ends lost 5 bases and 4 bases respectively, with 15 bases between them. The CDR3 length is 15 residues. Germline CDR1 reads LNHDA; CDR2 reads SQIVND (reference sequence). DNA of the CDR3: TGTGCCAGTAGTGCCAGCCCCGGGGTTTACAATGAGCAGTTCTTC. Amino acids: CASSASPGVYNEQFF.